One and the same sample provided the 25 T cell receptor beta chains below, sequenced in a study of post-analysis software for immune sequencing data. The TCR beta cDNA libraries carried unique molecular identifiers. Each CDR3 protein is one row after TCRdb ran MiXCR on the PCR reads. The sample shows approximately 730,000 distinct CDR3 sequences, under 60% of them seen only once. Their antigens remain unidentified. Regarding the study as a whole: Patients had higher frequencies than controls of roughly 5 TRBV segments, including TRBV5-6, TRBV5-1 and TRBV20-1.

Sequencing was performed on blood. All receptors derive from a girl aged 5-17 years with multiple sclerosis.

This clonotype came up a few times. The CDR3 loop reads CASSSPGFLNTEAFF. The CDR3 DNA reads TGTGCCAGCAGTTCCCCGGGATTCCTGAACACTGAAGCTTTCTTT. V and J are TRBV7-2 and TRBJ1-1; D gene unclear. Germline loops: CDR1 SGHTA, CDR2 FQGNSA. V dropped 6 bases and J dropped 0 bases, with 14 bases sitting between them. The CDR3 loop spans 15 amino acids.

The rearrangement links TRBV7-8 to TRBJ1-5, with 9 positions matching TRBD1. The CDR3 runs to 16 residues. Germline values: CDR1 SGHVS, CDR2 FQNEAQ. V dropped 4 bases and J dropped 11; count of bases not matched to a gene: 15. CDR3 amino acids: CASSSGQGTLEGTQHF. CDR3 in DNA: TGTGCCAGCAGCTCCGGACAGGGGACCCTTGAAGGGACCCAGCATTTT.

The chain is built from TRBV7-2 and TRBJ2-4; 7 nucleotides line up with TRBD2. J was trimmed by 2 bases and V by 2 bases; bases with no gene match: 6. The CDR3 length is 16 residues. CDR1 is SGHTA, CDR2 FQGNSA, per germline. As DNA, the CDR3 is TGTGCCAGCAGCTTAAATGGGGGGGGGACCAAAAACATTCAGTACTTC. Protein: CASSLNGGGTKNIQYF.

This clonotype has a handful of counts. The gene calls are TRBV13 and TRBJ2-6, with a weak D call TRBD2 (5 bases). The CDR3 spans 18 residues. The germline V gene encodes CDR1 PRHDT and CDR2 FYEKMQ (reference sequence). V was trimmed by 4 bases and J by 2 bases, leaving 18 bases between them. CDR3: CASSSQSQRVTGANVLTF. CDR3 nucleotide sequence: TGTGCCAGCAGCTCCCAGTCCCAGAGGGTGACTGGGGCCAACGTCCTGACTTTC.

V is TRBV5-8 and J is TRBJ2-7, with no clear D. From germline, CDR1 is SGHTS and CDR2 YDEGEE. The V end was cut by 4 bases, the J end by 3 bases, with 11 bases between. The CDR3 spans 13 residues. The CDR3 loop is CASSAGTRYEQYF. The CDR3 DNA is TGTGCCAGCAGCGCCGGCACCCGCTACGAGCAGTACTTC.

The chain is built from TRBV29-1 and TRBJ2-7; the D is unclear. The V gene's germline CDR1 is SQVTM and CDR2 ANQGSEA. The V end was cut by 6 bases, the J end by 0 bases, with 12 bases between. This CDR3 is built from 13 residues. The CDR3 region is CSVLVPSSYEQYF. For the CDR3, the DNA is TGCAGCGTCCTCGTCCCTAGCTCCTACGAGCAGTACTTC.

In the case of this clonotype: Being one base from a much bigger clone, this may be a read error. The chain is built from TRBV6-2 or TRBV6-3 and TRBJ1-2, with TRBD1 matching over 8 bases. V trimming: 7 bases; J trimming: 7 bases; junction bases outside the gene matches: 2. Germline CDR1 is MNHEY and CDR2 is SVGEGT. This CDR3 spans 11 amino acids. The CDR3 protein is CASTDRGGYTF. In DNA, the CDR3 is TGTGCCAGCACTGACAGGGGTGGCTACACCTTC.

This chain joins TRBV20-1 and TRBJ2-7; 7 bases are shared with TRBD1. Germline trimming cut 5 bases from V and 5 bases from J; bases unmatched to any gene: 9. CDR1 is DFQATT and CDR2 is SNEGSKA in the germline V gene (reference sequence). The length of the CDR3 is 13 residues. CDR3 residues: CSAERGRADEQYF. The CDR3 coding sequence is TGCAGTGCTGAGAGGGGGCGCGCCGACGAGCAGTACTTC.

V and J are TRBV7-3 and TRBJ1-1, with D hard to call. Trimming left V 5 bases short and J 0 bases short, with 16 bases between. This CDR3 has 16 residues. Germline V gives CDR1 SGHTA, CDR2 FQGTGA. CDR3 amino acids: CASSTKHGNMNTEAFF. The CDR3 bases are TGTGCCAGCAGCACCAAACACGGGAACATGAACACTGAAGCTTTCTTT.

This clonotype occurred a few times. This chain uses TRBV12-3 or TRBV12-4 with TRBJ1-1, with D tentatively TRBD1 (5 bases). This CDR3 has 13 amino acids. V was shortened by 5 bases and J by 1 base, with 8 bases between the two germline ends. CDR3 amino acids: CASSAGPNTEAFF. The CDR3 DNA is TGTGCCAGCAGTGCAGGGCCGAACACTGAAGCTTTCTTT.

A few counts support this clonotype. The chain links TRBV11-2 to TRBJ2-7, with 8 bases aligning to TRBD2. The length of the CDR3 is 17 residues. Germline trimming cut 2 bases from V and 0 bases from J; bases unmatched to any gene: 9. The germline V gene has CDR1 SGHAT and CDR2 FQNNGV. This chain's CDR3 is CASSLLPPGLGSYEQYF. CDR3 sequence (DNA): TGTGCCAGCAGCTTACTGCCACCGGGACTAGGCTCCTACGAGCAGTACTTC. Filled out from reference TRBV11-2 and TRBJ2-7, the complete variable domain reads EAGVAQSPRYKIIEKRQSVAFWCNPISGHATLYWYQQILGQGPKLLIQFQNNGVVDDSQLPKDRFSAERLKGVDSTLKIQPAKLEDSAVYLCASSLLPPGLGSYEQYFGPGTRLTVT.

This clonotype came up once. V usage is TRBV5-1 and J usage is TRBJ2-5, with D possibly being TRBD2 (5 bases). The last part of the DNA fits TRBJ2-7 better; the J call may be wrong. CDR1 SGHRS and CDR2 YFSETQ come from the germline V gene. This CDR3 has 13 amino acids. In DNA form, the CDR3 reads TGCGCCAGCAGCCCGGAGGTCCACTACGAGCAGTACTTC. Its translation: CASSPEVHYEQYF.

This sequence joins TRBV24-1 and TRBJ2-2, with unresolved D. V was pared by 3 bases and J by 6 bases, with 13 bases between. This CDR3 is 15 amino acids long. Looked up from germline, CDR1 is KGHDR and CDR2 is SFDVKD. The CDR3 DNA reads TGTGCCACCAGTGATCCCACCGCGATTTCCGGGGAGCTGTTTTTT. Translation: CATSDPTAISGELFF.

The chain is built from TRBV5-1 and TRBJ2-7, with D uncertain. The CDR3 is 15 residues long. The V end was cut by 0 bases, the J end by 1 base, with 11 bases between. Germline V gene sequence: CDR1 SGHRS, CDR2 YFSETQ. CDR3 DNA: TGCGCCAGCAGCTTGGTTGCAGGTCCTTCCTACGAGCAGTACTTC. Translation gives CASSLVAGPSYEQYF.

This clonotype was found a few times. V usage is TRBV15 and J usage is TRBJ2-5; possibly TRBD1 for D (5 bases). CDR1 is LNHNV and CDR2 is YYDKDF in the germline V gene (reference sequence). The CDR3 contains 16 residues. The V and J ends lost 1 base and 5 bases respectively, with 17 bases between them. CDR3 protein: CATSRAPVTDWETQYF. As DNA, the CDR3 is TGTGCCACCAGCAGAGCCCCCGTGACAGATTGGGAGACCCAGTACTTC.

CDR3 loop: CASSQEGEQYNEQFF. The CDR3 DNA is TGCGCCAGCAGCCAAGAAGGGGAGCAGTACAATGAGCAGTTCTTC. The chain uses TRBV4-1 and TRBJ2-1; D is perhaps TRBD1 or TRBD2 (5 bases each). CDR1 is MGHRA and CDR2 is YSYEKL in the germline V gene. V was trimmed by 0 bases and J by 4 bases, leaving 10 bases between them. The CDR3 contains 15 residues.

Here the CDR3 reads CASSSRSPGGEQFF. The CDR3 region has the DNA TGTGCCAGCAGTTCCCGATCTCCTGGGGGTGAGCAGTTCTTC. The chain carries TRBV6-6 and TRBJ2-1; D might be TRBD1 or TRBD2, each matching 5 bases. The V gene lost 4 bases and the J gene lost 9 bases, with 16 bases spanning the gap. Germline lookup yields CDR1 MNHNY and CDR2 SVGAGI (reference sequence). CDR3 size: 14 residues.

This clonotype was observed a few times. The V call is TRBV6-5, the J call TRBJ1-2; 8 bases line up with TRBD1. The CDR3 is 17 residues long. Germline V CDR1 and CDR2: MNHEY, SVGAGI. V lost 2 bases and J lost 0; bases outside the gene matches: 8. The CDR3 DNA reads TGTGCCAGCAGTTACCGGGGACAGGCCGCAGCTAACTATGGCTACACCTTC. Protein sequence: CASSYRGQAAANYGYTF.

This clonotype was detected once. This sequence joins TRBV9 and TRBJ2-7; 7 bases are a match to TRBD1. This CDR3 contains 14 residues. The germline gives CDR1 SGDLS, CDR2 YYNGEE. Germline trimming cut 5 bases from V and 0 bases from J; bases unmatched to any gene: 5. In DNA, the CDR3 is TGTGCCAGCAGTACAGGGGCCTCCTCCTACGAGCAGTACTTC. It specifies CASSTGASSYEQYF.

This clonotype has only a few counts. The chain employs TRBV7-2 and TRBJ2-3; D uncertain. The length of the CDR3 is 16 residues. Germline assignment: CDR1 SGHTA and CDR2 FQGNSA. V was trimmed by 5 bases and J by 5 bases, leaving 20 bases between them. The CDR3 sequence: CASSLTAVVLGDTQYF. Written as DNA, the CDR3 is TGTGCCAGCAGCCTCACCGCCGTTGTTCTTGGAGATACGCAGTATTTT.

CDR3 loop: CSAGDREDTEAFF. Written as DNA, the CDR3 is TGCAGTGCTGGGGACAGGGAGGACACTGAAGCTTTCTTT. V and J are TRBV20-1 and TRBJ1-1; 9 positions agree with TRBD1. V shed 5 bases, J shed 3 bases, and the junction held 4 bases outside the gene matches. CDR1 DFQATT and CDR2 SNEGSKA come from the germline V gene (reference sequence). CDR3 length: 13 amino acids.

This clonotype was seen only a few times. This chain uses TRBV24-1 with TRBJ2-5; 11 nucleotides match TRBD2. The length of the CDR3 is 16 residues. V shed 3 bases, J shed 3 bases, and the junction held 5 bases outside the gene matches. Germline-derived CDR1 and CDR2 are KGHDR and SFDVKD. The CDR3 DNA is TGTGCCACCAGTGATGGGCGACTAGCGGGAAAAGAGACCCAGTACTTC. Translating gives CATSDGRLAGKETQYF.

There are a few counts of this clonotype. The chain combines TRBV6-6 with TRBJ1-6, with D perhaps matching TRBD1 (5 bases). CDR1 MNHNY and CDR2 SVGAGI come from the germline V gene (reference sequence). V lost 1 base and J lost 3, with 13 bases in between. CDR3 length: 17 amino acids. For the CDR3, the DNA is TGTGCCAGCAGTTACTTCGGGGGAGAAGACTATAATTCACCCCTCCACTTT. Translating gives CASSYFGGEDYNSPLHF.

The chain recombines TRBV9 with TRBJ2-1; 11 positions agree with TRBD2. The CDR3 consists of 16 residues. The trim removed 2 bases at V and 7 bases at J, leaving 8 bases unmatched. Germline-derived CDR1 and CDR2 are SGDLS and YYNGEE. The chain's CDR3 is CASSVVAGGPSNEQFF. CDR3 nucleotides: TGTGCCAGCAGCGTGGTAGCGGGAGGGCCTTCGAATGAGCAGTTCTTC.

This CDR3 is CASGPMNSYEQYF. The CDR3 DNA sequence: TGTGCTAGTGGACCCATGAACTCCTACGAGCAGTACTTC. The V gene is TRBV12-5, the J gene TRBJ2-7; D gene unclear. Germline V lookup: CDR1 LGHNT, CDR2 FRNRAP. The ends were cut back, 6 bases at V and 0 bases at J, with 9 bases in the middle. The CDR3 sequence is 13 residues long.